This T cell receptor (beta chain) was found in a study of HIV-infected children after antiretroviral therapy interruption. This clonotype appeared many times. V was clipped by 5 bases and J by 8 bases; unmatched bases: 6. This CDR3 region has 14 residues. Treatment denoted: PENTA 11 planned treatment interruption arm or continuous ART arm. The TCR library was built from RNA with a 3' RACE protocol and unique molecular identifiers. TCRdb re-analysed the 3' RACE reads in MiXCR, keeping a single row per CDR3 protein. The sample lists about 83,000 distinct CDR3 sequences, about 7% occurring once. The gene calls are TRBV12-3 or TRBV12-4 and TRBJ1-4, with TRBD1 matching over 9 bases. The sample in question was CD45RA+ CD4+ T cells from PBMCs, pooled from several time points, obtained from a donor given antiretroviral therapy, either interrupted or continuous. Sample subset: naive CD4+ CD45RA+ CD45RO- T cells. The receptor was isolated from a pool of human donors with HIV. The CDR3 DNA follows: TGTGCCAGCAGTCCGGGACAGGGTTCAGAAAAACTGTTTTTT. Translating gives CASSPGQGSEKLFF.